This T cell receptor beta chain was profiled in a study of blood T cell repertoires in COVID-19. Across the study: From T cells, B-cell-depleted T cells, or PBMCs came the material, which was cDNA or gDNA.

Germline loops: CDR1 MDHEN, CDR2 SYDVKM. Trimming took 5 bases from V and 5 from J, leaving 19 bases between them. This CDR3 has 16 residues. The table came from immunoSEQ multiplex PCR; TCRdb's copy has only in-frame clones and leaves some out. The repertoire holds 350,000 or so clones, over 75% seen once, with about 10% in the top ten. This clone was observed once. The clonotype was recovered from a woman in her 30s with COVID-19, enrolled during active disease. The sequencing input was peripheral blood. The V and J genes are TRBV28 and TRBJ2-1; unclear D gene. The CDR3 DNA is TGTGCCAGCAGTCCCCAGAGGCCCTGGTTGGACAATGAGCAGTTCTTC. Encoded protein: CASSPQRPWLDNEQFF. The full variable domain, in which reference TRBV28 and TRBJ2-1 provide the parts outside the CDR3, is DVKVTQSSRYLVKRTGEKVFLECVQDMDHENMFWYRQDPGLGLRLIYFSYDVKMKEKGDIPEGYSVSREKKERFSLILESASTNQTSMYLCASSPQRPWLDNEQFFGPGTRLTVL.